This passage covers 11 T cell receptor beta chains from one sample sequenced in a study of T-cell memory formation after mild COVID-19 (dated by TCRdb to 2020 to 2023). Preparation of the library involved 5' RACE. Sequencing was performed on an Illumina NovaSeq 6000. TCRdb applied fastp at Q25 and MiXCR to the public reads, then kept only in-frame beta chains. Here each entry gathers all rows of one CDR3 protein and keeps the most common genes and DNA. In all, the sample holds 300,000 to 350,000 distinct CDR3 sequences, and roughly 13% of those were seen once. Of the sample, around 23% falls within the top ten clones. The sequencing input was PBMCs or a T cell subset sorted from them (not recorded which). The receptors derive from a man younger than 35 who had mild COVID-19 (a few samples of this study predate the infection). The sample titles of this study are shuffled in the database, so cell type and time point are left out; the donor was told from shared clones.

The J gene is TRBJ2-5, the V gene TRBV14; D perhaps matches TRBD2 (6 bases). Looked up from germline, CDR1 is SGHDN and CDR2 is FVKESK. CDR3 size: 15 residues. V lost 1 base and J lost 8, with 17 bases in between. The CDR3 bases are TGTGCCAGCAGCCAAGGGAGGGGTCCAAGCGGTACCCAGTACTTC. This gives the protein CASSQGRGPSGTQYF.

V and J are TRBV25-1 and TRBJ1-4, with 9 positions matching TRBD1. V lost 5 bases, J lost 5 bases, and 6 bases stayed unmatched. The CDR3 runs 15 residues. The germline V gene has CDR1 MGHDK and CDR2 SYGVNS. As DNA, the CDR3 is TGTGCCAGCAGTAAGCTGACAGGGGGGAATGAAAAACTGTTTTTT. Amino acid sequence: CASSKLTGGNEKLFF.

The V call is TRBV4-3, the J call TRBJ2-3, with D possibly called TRBD1 or TRBD2 (6 bases each). CDR1 and CDR2 from the germline V gene are LGHNA and YSLEER. The CDR3 spans 15 residues. V was shortened by 1 base and J by 4 bases, with 12 bases between the two germline ends. CDR3 bases: TGCGCCAGCAGCCAAGGTGGGGGGCGCTCAGATACGCAGTATTTT. Residues: CASSQGGGRSDTQYF.

This clonotype turned up a few times. This chain links TRBV28 with TRBJ2-5; D gene ambiguous. The CDR3 consists of 15 residues. From germline, CDR1 is MDHEN and CDR2 SYDVKM. V lost 6 bases and J 4 bases, leaving 18 bases between the germline ends. As DNA, the CDR3 is TGTGCCAGCAGCCCCACCACAATCGGGCGAGAGACCCAGTACTTC. This codes for CASSPTTIGRETQYF.

This chain uses TRBV7-8 with TRBJ2-7; 7 bases match TRBD1. V lost 5 bases to trimming and J lost 2 bases; unmatched junction nucleotides: 12. This CDR3 region has 16 residues. The germline gives CDR1 SGHVS, CDR2 FQNEAQ. The CDR3 nucleotides read TGTGCCAGCAGCGCGCGCCCCGGGACAGCTCCCTACGAGCAGTACGTC. This codes for CASSARPGTAPYEQYV.

The chain is built from TRBV28 and TRBJ1-2, with D unresolved. V was pared by 2 bases and J by 4 bases, with 14 bases between. CDR3 length equals 15 residues. Germline V CDR1 and CDR2: MDHEN, SYDVKM. CDR3 sequence (DNA): TGTGCCAGCAGTTTAGATGGAAACAGCCTCTATGGCTACACCTTC. Protein sequence: CASSLDGNSLYGYTF.

This clonotype was detected only a few times. CDR3 residues: CASSQGQGSGTQYF. In DNA form, the CDR3 reads TGCGCCAGCAGCCAAGGGCAGGGGTCGGGTACGCAGTATTTT. The chain joins TRBV4-3 to TRBJ2-3, with D possibly TRBD1 on 6 matching bases. The CDR3 is 14 residues long. Trimming took 1 base from V and 8 from J, leaving 13 bases between them. Germline V gene sequence: CDR1 LGHNA, CDR2 YSLEER.

This sequence joins TRBV11-2 and TRBJ1-2; 8 positions match TRBD1. This CDR3 has 17 amino acids. The ends lost 5 bases at V and 7 bases at J; junction bases unmatched: 18. Germline CDR1 SGHAT, CDR2 FQNNGV. CDR3: CASSMGTGTGTPLGYTF. The CDR3 region has the DNA TGTGCCAGCAGCATGGGGACCGGGACAGGAACCCCTCTTGGCTACACCTTC.

The rearrangement joins TRBV10-2 to TRBJ1-4; D uncertain. CDR1 is WSHSY, CDR2 SAAADI, per germline. The CDR3 sequence is 13 residues long. V lost 2 bases, J lost 7 bases, and 8 bases lay in between. The CDR3 region has the DNA TGCGCCAGCAGTGAGAGGCAGCCTGAAAAACTGTTTTTT. As protein: CASSERQPEKLFF.

The genes are TRBV11-2 and TRBJ2-7; D is possibly TRBD1 or TRBD2 (5 bases each). CDR1 is SGHAT and CDR2 is FQNNGV in the germline V gene. Trimming removed 1 base at V and 4 bases at J, with 11 bases between. The CDR3 is made up of 14 amino acids. This CDR3 reads CASSLAGARYEQYV. The CDR3 nucleotides read TGTGCCAGCAGCTTAGCCGGGGCGCGGTACGAGCAGTACGTC.

The table lists this clonotype with a few counts. The gene calls are TRBV2 and TRBJ2-3; the match to TRBD2 covers 11 bases. The V gene end was trimmed by 1 base and the J gene end by 1 base; junction bases not matched to a gene: 10. The CDR3 has 19 residues. Germline V CDR1 and CDR2: SNHLY, FYNNEI. CDR3 in DNA: TGTGCCAGCAGTGAAGTGGGTAGTAGCGGGGGGGCGCGCACAGATACGCAGTATTTT. The encoded protein is CASSEVGSSGGARTDTQYF. Together with reference TRBV2 and TRBJ2-3, the CDR3 gives the full variable domain: EPEVTQTPSHQVTQMGQEVILRCVPISNHLYFYWYRQILGQKVEFLVSFYNNEISEKSEIFDDQFSVERPDGSNFTLKIRSTKLEDSAMYFCASSEVGSSGGARTDTQYFGPGTRLTVL.